The present entry profiles one T cell receptor (beta chain) with its context. The data were taken from a study of regulatory T cells in long-lasting Graves disease. Study overall: Graves' cases, newly diagnosed, had used antithyroid drugs under 3 months.

The CDR3 runs 16 residues. The V gene end was trimmed by 5 bases and the J gene end by 5 bases; junction bases not matched to a gene: 13. Germline V lookup: CDR1 SGHAT, CDR2 FQNNGV. HTBI primers from iRepertoire and Arm-PCR of CDR3 regions yielded the TCR beta libraries. Under the authors' procedure: Identification yielded some 60 TRBV and 15 or so TRBJ segments across samples. TCRdb reprocessed the multiplex PCR reads via MiXCR and lists one record per CDR3 protein. The V and J calls here are based on TCRdb, not the publication. The sample has about 400,000 distinct CDR3 sequences; about 15% are singletons. Time point meaning: newly diagnosed GD, antithyroid drugs for less than 3 months. RNA from PBMCs was the source of the TCR library. Collection of peripheral blood (approximately 9 milliliters) was done using EDTA tubes. These data are also associated with another study on T cells in Graves' hyperthyroidism and ophthalmopathy. From that report: Clinical symptoms, serum thyroxine, TRAb, thyroid ultrasound and orbital computed tomography established diagnosis.

The J gene is TRBJ2-7, the V gene TRBV11-2; 9 positions agree with TRBD1. This material consisted of peripheral blood mononuclear cells (PBMCs), taken at new diagnosis, from a patient treated with antithyroid drugs. This receptor was obtained from a woman in her thirties or forties with Graves disease. The CDR3 DNA reads TGTGCCAGCAGCACAATAGGGACAGGGAGAAGGAACGAGCAGTACTTC. This encodes CASSTIGTGRRNEQYF.